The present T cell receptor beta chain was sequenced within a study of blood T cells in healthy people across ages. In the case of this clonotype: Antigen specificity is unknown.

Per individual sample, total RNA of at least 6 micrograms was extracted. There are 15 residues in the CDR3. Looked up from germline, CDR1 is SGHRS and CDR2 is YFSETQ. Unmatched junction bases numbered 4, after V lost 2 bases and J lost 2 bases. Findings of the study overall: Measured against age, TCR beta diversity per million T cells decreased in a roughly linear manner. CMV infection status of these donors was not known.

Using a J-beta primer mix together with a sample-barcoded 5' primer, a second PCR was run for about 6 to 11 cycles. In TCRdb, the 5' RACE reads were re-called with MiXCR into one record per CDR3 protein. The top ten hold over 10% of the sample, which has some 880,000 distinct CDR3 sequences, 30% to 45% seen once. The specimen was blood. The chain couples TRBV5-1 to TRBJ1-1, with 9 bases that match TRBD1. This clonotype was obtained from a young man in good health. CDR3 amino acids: CASSFVQGANTEAFF. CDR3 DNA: TGCGCCAGCAGCTTCGTACAGGGGGCTAACACTGAAGCTTTCTTT.